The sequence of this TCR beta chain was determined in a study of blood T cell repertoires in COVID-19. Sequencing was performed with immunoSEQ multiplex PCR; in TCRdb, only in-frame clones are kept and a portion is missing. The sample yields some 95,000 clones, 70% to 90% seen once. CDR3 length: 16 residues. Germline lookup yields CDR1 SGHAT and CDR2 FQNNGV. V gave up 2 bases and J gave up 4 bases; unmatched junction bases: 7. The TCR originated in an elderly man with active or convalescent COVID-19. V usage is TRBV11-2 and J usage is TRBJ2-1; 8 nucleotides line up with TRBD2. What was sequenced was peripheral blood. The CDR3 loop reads CASSLLTSGRYNEQFF. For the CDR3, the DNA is TGTGCCAGCAGCTTATTAACTAGCGGACGATACAATGAGCAGTTCTTC.